This is a list of T cell receptor beta chains from one sample in a study of T-cell memory formation after mild COVID-19. TCRdb analysed the 5' RACE reads with MiXCR anew, one entry per CDR3 protein. The sample includes some 270,000 distinct CDR3 sequences, approximately 15% of them seen just once. What was sequenced was PBMCs or a T cell subset sorted from them (not recorded which). These receptors all stem from an adult woman who had mild COVID-19 (a few samples of this study predate the infection). Cell type and time point are not known. Both conserved end residues are part of each CDR3. A D gene is named only where the DNA matches it firmly. Part of the rows lack a size; the others show once, few, many or a class for expanded clones.

>-|TRBJ2-7|TRBV12-3/TRBV12-4|TRBD1
CASRSTTGAYEQYF
TGTGCCAGCAGAAGCACAACAGGGGCCTACGAGCAGTACTTC
>many|TRBJ2-3|TRBV7-9|-
CASSFRADTQYF
TGTGCCAGCAGCTTCCGAGCGGATACGCAGTATTTT
>-|TRBJ1-5|TRBV12-3/TRBV12-4|-
CASSRRQHNQPQHF
TGTGCCAGCAGCCGCCGACAGCACAATCAGCCCCAGCATTTT
>many|TRBJ2-7|TRBV20-1|-
CSAHAGSSGSYEQYF
TGCAGTGCCCACGCCGGGTCTTCCGGATCCTACGAGCAGTACTTC
>-|TRBJ2-7|TRBV4-2|-
CASSQVAMTDGGNYEQYF
TGTGCCAGCAGCCAAGTGGCTATGACAGACGGGGGAAACTACGAGCAGTACTTC
>-|TRBJ2-5|TRBV10-3|-
CAISESLGGATQYF
TGTGCCATCAGTGAGTCGTTAGGGGGAGCGACCCAGTACTTC
>-|TRBJ1-3|TRBV2|-
CASSEGSSGNTIYF
TGTGCCAGCAGTGAGGGCAGCTCTGGAAACACCATATATTTT
>-|TRBJ1-1|TRBV5-6|TRBD1
CASSRRGSIVNTEAFF
TGTGCCAGCAGCCGCAGGGGGTCGATAGTGAACACTGAAGCTTTCTTT
>many|TRBJ2-7|TRBV25-1|-
CASSGLDSYEQYF
TGTGCCAGCAGTGGTTTGGACAGCTACGAGCAGTACTTC
>-|TRBJ2-7|TRBV27|TRBD1
CASSPIFGQGYEQYF
TGTGCCAGCAGTCCGATCTTCGGACAGGGCTACGAGCAGTACTTC
>many|TRBJ2-7|TRBV5-1|-
CASSLRQAYEQYF
TGCGCCAGCAGCTTAAGACAGGCCTACGAGCAGTACTTC
>many|TRBJ2-1|TRBV24-1|TRBD1
CATSDSRTGLFNEQFF
TGTGCCACCAGTGATTCCCGGACAGGCCTCTTCAATGAGCAGTTCTTC
>-|TRBJ1-1|TRBV6-5|-
CASSGRLLNTEAFF
TGTGCCAGCAGTGGACGCCTTTTAAACACTGAAGCTTTCTTT
>-|TRBJ1-2|TRBV2|-
CASSLQEPGLGGYTF
TGTGCCAGCAGTTTACAGGAACCGGGGTTAGGAGGCTACACCTTC
>few|TRBJ2-1|TRBV3-1|TRBD1
CASGLHRGSSYNEQFF
TGTGCCAGCGGCCTCCACAGGGGGAGCTCCTACAATGAGCAGTTCTTC
>-|TRBJ1-6|TRBV6-5|-
CASRPQGFNSPLHF
TGTGCCAGCAGACCCCAGGGGTTTAATTCACCCCTCCACTTT
>few|TRBJ2-7|TRBV7-2|-
CASSLPSPSYEQYF
TGTGCCAGCAGCTTGCCGTCACCATCCTACGAGCAGTACTTC
>-|TRBJ2-3|TRBV20-1|-
CSARRATDTQYF
TGCAGTGCTAGGCGGGCCACAGATACGCAGTATTTT
>-|TRBJ2-1|TRBV2|-
CASSSQVKTYNEQFF
TGTGCCAGCAGTTCACAGGTTAAAACCTACAATGAGCAGTTCTTC
>-|TRBJ2-2|TRBV9|TRBD2
CASSGSGRTGELFF
TGTGCCAGCAGCGGTAGCGGGCGGACCGGGGAGCTGTTTTTT
>-|TRBJ1-6|TRBV2|-
CASSERYNSPLHF
TGTGCCAGCAGTGAAAGGTATAATTCACCCCTCCACTTT
>-|TRBJ2-5|TRBV10-2|-
CASSGAGYPETQYF
TGCGCCAGCAGTGGGGCAGGGTACCCAGAGACCCAGTACTTC
>few|TRBJ1-1|TRBV5-1|-
CASGEQGEAFF
TGCGCCAGCGGAGAACAGGGAGAGGCTTTCTTT
>-|TRBJ2-1|TRBV21-1|-
CAGRTIEQFF
TGTGCCGGACGGACTATTGAGCAGTTCTTC
>-|TRBJ1-2|TRBV28|TRBD1
CASRRDSYGYTF
TGTGCCAGCAGACGGGACAGCTATGGCTACACCTTC
>few|TRBJ1-5|TRBV23-1|TRBD1
CASSHPGTGYSCSQPQHF
TGCGCCAGCAGTCATCCCGGGACAGGGTATTCATGCAGTCAGCCCCAGCATTTT
>few|TRBJ2-5|TRBV20-1|-
CSAKSGGRVTETQYF
TGCAGTGCTAAGTCTGGGGGCAGGGTGACAGAGACCCAGTACTTC
>-|TRBJ2-7|TRBV28|-
CASSQRQYEQYF
TGTGCCAGCAGTCAGCGACAGTACGAGCAGTACTTC